This T cell receptor beta chain was sequenced for a study of cytomegalovirus exposure and HLA in healthy donors. Overall study results and limits: Cytomegalovirus status was reportedly diagnosed by the classifier with high sensitivity and specificity. The study recorded around 160 TCR beta chains that were cytomegalovirus-associated. There were three CMV-associated chains whose specificity for CMV antigens was confirmed in vitro.

TCRdb keeps only in-frame clones here, not all; method: immunoSEQ multiplex PCR. The sample has tens of thousands of clones, around 94% seen once; the top ten hold roughly 0.6%. A note on this clone: The antigen is not known.

Donors came from a validation cohort of 95 to 150 subjects, distinct from the first 666-subject cohort. V was cut by 5 bases and J by 5 bases, with 12 bases left in between. Per the germline V gene, CDR1 is SGHTA and CDR2 is FQGTGA. The CDR3 runs to 14 residues. Source material: PBMCs. This sequence originates from a woman under 30 in good health and CMV-seronegative. The V gene is TRBV7-3, the J gene TRBJ2-2; possibly TRBD2 for D (5 bases). The CDR3 protein is CASSPGFSTGELFF. CDR3 sequence (DNA): TGTGCCAGCAGCCCGGGATTTTCGACCGGGGAGCTGTTTTTT. The full variable domain, its missing parts supplied by reference TRBV7-3 and TRBJ2-2, is GAGVSQTPSNKVTEKGKYVELRCDPISGHTALYWYRQSLGQGPEFLIYFQGTGAADDSGLPNDRFFAVRPEGSVSTLKIQRTERGDSAVYLCASSPGFSTGELFFGEGSRLTVL.